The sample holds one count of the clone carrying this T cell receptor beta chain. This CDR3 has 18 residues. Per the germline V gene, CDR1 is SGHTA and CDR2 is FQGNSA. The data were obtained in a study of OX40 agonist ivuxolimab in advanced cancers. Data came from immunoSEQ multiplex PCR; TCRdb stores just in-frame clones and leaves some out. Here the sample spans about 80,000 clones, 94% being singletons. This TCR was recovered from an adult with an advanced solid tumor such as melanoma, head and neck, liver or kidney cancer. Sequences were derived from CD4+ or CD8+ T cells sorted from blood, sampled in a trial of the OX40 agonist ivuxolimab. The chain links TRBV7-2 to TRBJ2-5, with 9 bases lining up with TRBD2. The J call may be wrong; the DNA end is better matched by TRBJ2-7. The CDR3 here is CASSLESRLAGLSYEQYF. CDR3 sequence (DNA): TGTGCCAGCAGCTTAGAATCCCGGCTAGCGGGGCTCAGCTACGAGCAGTACTTC.